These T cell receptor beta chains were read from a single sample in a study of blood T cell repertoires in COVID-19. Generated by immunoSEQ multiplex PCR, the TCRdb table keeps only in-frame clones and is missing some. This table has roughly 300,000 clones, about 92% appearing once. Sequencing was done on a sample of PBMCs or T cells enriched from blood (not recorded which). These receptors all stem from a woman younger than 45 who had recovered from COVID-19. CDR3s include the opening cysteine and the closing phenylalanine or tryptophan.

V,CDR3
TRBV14,CASRRTWAGELFF
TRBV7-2,CASSQDSLVVNEQFF
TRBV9,CASSPRLAQETQYF
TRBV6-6,CASSYQGHPYEQYF
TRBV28,CASNRDRSYQPQHF
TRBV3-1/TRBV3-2,CASSHVTTRLDGYTF
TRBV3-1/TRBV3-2,CASSLDRGLSEAFF
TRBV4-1,CASSQGAQGKGNTIYF
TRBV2,CASSVTAEKLFF
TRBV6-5,CAGQAGTYEQYF
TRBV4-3,CASSQDTSPTETQYF
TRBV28,CASNVAGTSGRDEQFF
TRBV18,CASSQGGTEAFF
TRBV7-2,CASSSIRRGPSNQPQHF
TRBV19,CASTARGHGQPQHF
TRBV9,CASSVGDTPGYTQYF
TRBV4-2,CASSPTAGGAYGYTF
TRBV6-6,CASRPPGDTEAFF
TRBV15,CATSRDRVGEQFF
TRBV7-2,CASSLGGTGFYEQYF
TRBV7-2,CASSFSRGETQYF
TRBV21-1,CASSMYELAKNIQYF
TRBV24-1,CATSDSGGGSYGYTF
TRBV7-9,CASSKRADYRQYF
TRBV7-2,CASSLGGRLYGYTF
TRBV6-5,CASTRWDRANEKLFF
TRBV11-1,CASSLGLVTDTQYF
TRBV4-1,CASSQQRLAGHEQYF
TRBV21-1,CASSKGNRGETGNTIYF
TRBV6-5,CASSPDRGREKLFF
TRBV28,CASSYYRQGSNGYTF
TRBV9,CASSVRGTLTDTQYF
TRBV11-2,CASSPGVYEQYF
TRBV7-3,CASSPGTNSYGYTF
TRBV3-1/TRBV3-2,CASSHRYPNTEAFF
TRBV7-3,CASSLEGIFALGQTGELFF
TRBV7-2,CASSLVVGGLNIQYF
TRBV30,CASVLSGNTIYF
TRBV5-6,CASRPPGQGYEQYF
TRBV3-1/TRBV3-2,CASSQQGQETQYF
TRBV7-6,CASSLGTSSYEQYF
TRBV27,CASSRQGAQSPLHF
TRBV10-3,CAITPSGRANEQFF
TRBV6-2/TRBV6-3,CASSYWDTYQPQHF